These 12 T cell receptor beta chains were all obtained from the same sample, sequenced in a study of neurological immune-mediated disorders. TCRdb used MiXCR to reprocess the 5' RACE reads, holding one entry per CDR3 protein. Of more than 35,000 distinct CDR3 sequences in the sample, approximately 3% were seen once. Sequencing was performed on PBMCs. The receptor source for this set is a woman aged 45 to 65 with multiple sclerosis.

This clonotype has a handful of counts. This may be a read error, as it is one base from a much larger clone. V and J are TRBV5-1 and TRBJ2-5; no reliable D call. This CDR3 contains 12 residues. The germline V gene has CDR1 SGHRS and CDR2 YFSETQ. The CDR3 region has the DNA TGCGCCAGCAGCTTGTACCGCGAGACCAAGTACTTC. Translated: CASSLYRETKYF.

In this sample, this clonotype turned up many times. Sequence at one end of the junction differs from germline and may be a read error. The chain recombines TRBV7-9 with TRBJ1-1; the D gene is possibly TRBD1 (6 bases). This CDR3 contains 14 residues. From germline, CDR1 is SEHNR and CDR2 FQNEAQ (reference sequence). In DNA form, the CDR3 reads TGTGCCAGCAGCTTTAGACAGGTTGGGGCCTCTTCGCTCTTT. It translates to CASSFRQVGASSLF.

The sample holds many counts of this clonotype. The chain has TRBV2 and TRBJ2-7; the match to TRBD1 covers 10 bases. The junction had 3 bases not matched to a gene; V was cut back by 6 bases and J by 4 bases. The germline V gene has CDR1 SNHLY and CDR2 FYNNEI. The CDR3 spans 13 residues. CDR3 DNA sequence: TGTGCCAGCAGGGGGGACAGGGGATACGAGCAGTACGTC. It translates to CASRGDRGYEQYV.

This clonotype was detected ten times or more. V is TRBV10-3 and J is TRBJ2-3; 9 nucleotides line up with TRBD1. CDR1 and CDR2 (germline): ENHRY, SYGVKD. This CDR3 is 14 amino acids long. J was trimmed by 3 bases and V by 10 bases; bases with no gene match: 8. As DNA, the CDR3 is TGTGCCACGATGGGACAGGGAAGTACAGATACGCAGTATTTT. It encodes CATMGQGSTDTQYF.

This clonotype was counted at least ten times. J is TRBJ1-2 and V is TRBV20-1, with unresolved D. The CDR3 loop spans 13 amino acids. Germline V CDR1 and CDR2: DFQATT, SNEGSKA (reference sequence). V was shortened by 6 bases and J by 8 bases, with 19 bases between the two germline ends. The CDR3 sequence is CSAPPRVAGGYTF. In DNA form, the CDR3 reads TGCAGTGCCCCCCCCCGGGTCGCGGGGGGCTACACCTTC.

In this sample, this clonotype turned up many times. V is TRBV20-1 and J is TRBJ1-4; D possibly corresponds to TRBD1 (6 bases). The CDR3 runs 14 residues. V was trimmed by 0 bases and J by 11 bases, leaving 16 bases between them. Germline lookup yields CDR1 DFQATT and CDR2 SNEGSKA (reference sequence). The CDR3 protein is CSARDPQGSEKLFF. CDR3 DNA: TGCAGTGCTAGAGATCCACAGGGCAGCGAGAAACTGTTTTTT.

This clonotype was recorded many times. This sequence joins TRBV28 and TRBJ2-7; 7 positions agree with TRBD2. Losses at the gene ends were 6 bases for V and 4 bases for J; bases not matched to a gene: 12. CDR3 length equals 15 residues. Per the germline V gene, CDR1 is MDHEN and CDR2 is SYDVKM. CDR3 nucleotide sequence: TGTGCCAGCAGGGGAGGCGGGGAGGGGAAATACGAGCAGTACTTC. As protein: CASRGGGEGKYEQYF. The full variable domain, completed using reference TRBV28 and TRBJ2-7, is DVKVTQSSRYLVKRTGEKVFLECVQDMDHENMFWYRQDPGLGLRLIYFSYDVKMKEKGDIPEGYSVSREKKERFSLILESASTNQTSMYLCASRGGGEGKYEQYFGPGTRLTVT.

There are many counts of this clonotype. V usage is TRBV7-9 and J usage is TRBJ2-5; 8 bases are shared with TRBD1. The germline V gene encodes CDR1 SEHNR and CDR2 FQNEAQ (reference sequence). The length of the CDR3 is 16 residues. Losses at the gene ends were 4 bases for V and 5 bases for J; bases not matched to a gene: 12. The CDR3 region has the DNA TGTGCCAGCAGCTCCGCGCAGGGGGCGCTCGGGGAGACCCAGTACTTC. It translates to CASSSAQGALGETQYF. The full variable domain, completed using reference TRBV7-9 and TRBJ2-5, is DTGVSQNPRHKITKRGQNVTFRCDPISEHNRLYWYRQTLGQGPEFLTYFQNEAQLEKSRLLSDRFSAERPKGSFSTLEIQRTEQGDSAMYLCASSSAQGALGETQYFGPGTRLLVL.

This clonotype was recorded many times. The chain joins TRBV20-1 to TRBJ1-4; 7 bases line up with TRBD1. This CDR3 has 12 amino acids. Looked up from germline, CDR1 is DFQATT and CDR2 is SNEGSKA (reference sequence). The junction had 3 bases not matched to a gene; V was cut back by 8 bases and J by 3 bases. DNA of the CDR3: TGCAGTTTTAGGGGGCCTAATGAAAAACTGTTTTTT. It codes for CSFRGPNEKLFF.

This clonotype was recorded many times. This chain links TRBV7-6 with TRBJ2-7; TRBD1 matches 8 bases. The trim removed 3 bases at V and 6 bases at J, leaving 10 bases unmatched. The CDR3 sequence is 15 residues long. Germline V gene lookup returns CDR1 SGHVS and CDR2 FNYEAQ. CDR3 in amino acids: CASSLKAGGLSEQYF. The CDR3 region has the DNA TGTGCCAGCAGCTTGAAGGCAGGGGGCTTATCCGAGCAGTACTTC.

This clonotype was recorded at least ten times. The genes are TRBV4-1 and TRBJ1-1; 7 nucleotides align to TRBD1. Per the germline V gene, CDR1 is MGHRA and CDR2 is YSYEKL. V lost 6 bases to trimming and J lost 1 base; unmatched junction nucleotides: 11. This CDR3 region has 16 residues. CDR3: CASRPYTGTANTEAFF. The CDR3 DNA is TGCGCCAGCAGACCTTATACCGGGACAGCGAACACTGAAGCTTTCTTT.

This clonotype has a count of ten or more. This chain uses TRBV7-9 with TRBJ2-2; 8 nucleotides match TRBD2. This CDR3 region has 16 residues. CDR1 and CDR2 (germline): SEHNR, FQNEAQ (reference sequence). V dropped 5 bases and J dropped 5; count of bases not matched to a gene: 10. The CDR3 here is CASSTQAGVGTGELFF. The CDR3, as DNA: TGTGCCAGCAGCACACAAGCGGGAGTTGGTACCGGGGAGCTGTTTTTT.